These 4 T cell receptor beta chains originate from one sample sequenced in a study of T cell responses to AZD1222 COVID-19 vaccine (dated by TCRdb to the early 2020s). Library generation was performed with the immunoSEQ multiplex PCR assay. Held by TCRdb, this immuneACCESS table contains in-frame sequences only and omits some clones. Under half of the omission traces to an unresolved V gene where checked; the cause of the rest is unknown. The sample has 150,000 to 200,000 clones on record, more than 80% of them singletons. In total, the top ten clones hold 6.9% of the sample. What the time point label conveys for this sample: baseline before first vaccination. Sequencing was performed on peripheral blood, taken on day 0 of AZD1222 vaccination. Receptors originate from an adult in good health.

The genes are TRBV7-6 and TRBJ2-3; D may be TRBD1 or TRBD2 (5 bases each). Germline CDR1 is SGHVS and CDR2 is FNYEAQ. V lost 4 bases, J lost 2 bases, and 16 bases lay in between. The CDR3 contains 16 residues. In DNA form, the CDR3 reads TGTGCCAGCAGCTCATGGGACGATCGGAACACAGATACGCAGTATTTT. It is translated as CASSSWDDRNTDTQYF.

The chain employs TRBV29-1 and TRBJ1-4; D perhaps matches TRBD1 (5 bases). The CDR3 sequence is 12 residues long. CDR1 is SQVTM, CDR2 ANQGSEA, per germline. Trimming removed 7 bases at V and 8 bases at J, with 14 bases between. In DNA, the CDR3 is TGCAGCGGGGGCCTGGGCAAGGAAAAACTGTTTTTT. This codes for CSGGLGKEKLFF.

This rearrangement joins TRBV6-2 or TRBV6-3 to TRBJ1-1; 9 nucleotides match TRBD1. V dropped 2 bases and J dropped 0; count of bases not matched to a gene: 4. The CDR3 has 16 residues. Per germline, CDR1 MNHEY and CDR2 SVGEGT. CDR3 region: CASSYQTGGLNTEAFF. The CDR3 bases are TGTGCCAGCAGTTACCAGACAGGGGGATTGAACACTGAAGCTTTCTTT.

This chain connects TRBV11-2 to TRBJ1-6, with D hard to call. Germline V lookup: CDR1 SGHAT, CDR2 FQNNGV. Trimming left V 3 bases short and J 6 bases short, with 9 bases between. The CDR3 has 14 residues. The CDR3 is CASSFNLGNSPLHF. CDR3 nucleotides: TGTGCCAGCAGCTTCAATCTCGGTAATTCACCCCTCCACTTT. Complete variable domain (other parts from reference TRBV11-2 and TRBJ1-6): EAGVAQSPRYKIIEKRQSVAFWCNPISGHATLYWYQQILGQGPKLLIQFQNNGVVDDSQLPKDRFSAERLKGVDSTLKIQPAKLEDSAVYLCASSFNLGNSPLHFGNGTRLTVT.